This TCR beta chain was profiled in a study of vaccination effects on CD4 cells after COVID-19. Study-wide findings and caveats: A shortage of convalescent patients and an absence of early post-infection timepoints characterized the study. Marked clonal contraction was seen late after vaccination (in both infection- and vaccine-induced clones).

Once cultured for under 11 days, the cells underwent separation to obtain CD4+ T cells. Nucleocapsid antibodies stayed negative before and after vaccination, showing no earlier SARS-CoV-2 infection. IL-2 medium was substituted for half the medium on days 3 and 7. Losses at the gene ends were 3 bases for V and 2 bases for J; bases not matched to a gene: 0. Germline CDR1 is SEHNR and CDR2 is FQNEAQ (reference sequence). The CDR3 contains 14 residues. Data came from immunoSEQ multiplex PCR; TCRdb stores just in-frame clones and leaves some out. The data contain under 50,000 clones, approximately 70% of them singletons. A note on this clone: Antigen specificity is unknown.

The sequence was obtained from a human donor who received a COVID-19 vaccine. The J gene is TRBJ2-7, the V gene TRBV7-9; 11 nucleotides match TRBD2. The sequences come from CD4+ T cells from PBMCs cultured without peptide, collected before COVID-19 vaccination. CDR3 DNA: TGTGCCAGCAGCTTTAGCGGGAGGGCCTACGAGCAGTACTTC. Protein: CASSFSGRAYEQYF.